Reported below is one T cell receptor beta chain. What this receptor recognizes is not known. No much larger clone is present one base from it, and per-base qualities are unavailable. The CDR3 measures 14 amino acids from cysteine to phenylalanine. Of all the DNA, just the CDR3 is kept, 42 bases in frame from base 1. V and J are truncated by 5 bases and 6 bases respectively, leaving an intervening sequence of 13 bases. Per the germline V gene (reference sequence), LNHNV is the CDR1 and YYDKDF is the CDR2. The sample is drawn from a study of blood T cell repertoires in COVID-19 (TCRdb year 2020). With respect to the entire study: Samples covering the acute and convalescent phases of COVID-19 were provided by collaborators in the United States, Italy and Spain. The material from the prospective study consisted of cDNA or gDNA derived from T cells, B-cell-depleted T cells, or PBMCs. Where HLA class I and class II types were available, the types were taken from metadata supplied by the sample provider, not from assay-based typing. The dataset comprised deeply sampled blood TCRbeta repertoires from subjects exposed to, actively infected with, or recovered from COVID-19. The repertoires were released in a freely available public database meant as a resource for research on the immune response to SARS-CoV-2. The sample metadata nearly always contained a de-identified subject ID, COVID-19 status, age in years and sex. Samples were obtained from the ongoing ImmuneRACE study (first 160 participants) and from about 1,300 subjects provided by 6 global collaborators.

Here is what the overall study found, with its caveats: The quantity of clinical and demographic metadata differed by source and by participant and was supplied without curation.

Collaborating institutions collected whole blood in K2EDTA tubes following their own protocols. For TCRbeta analysis, collaborator samples were shipped as frozen whole blood, as isolated PBMCs, or as DNA extracted from either sample type. The immunoSEQ Assay, a bias-controlled multiplex PCR, was used to amplify TCRbeta CDR3 regions from genomic DNA. For the original study's pipeline: The number of nucleated cells in each sample was estimated by amplification of reference gene primers within the assay. Sequence reads were collapsed and filtered to measure the absolute abundance of every unique TCRbeta CDR3 rearrangement. For each sample, productive Simpson clonality was calculated as the square root of Simpson's diversity index across productive rearrangements. This is the immuneACCESS table as TCRdb keeps it, with only in-frame sequences that have V and J called. A part of the clones is gone; compared with another copy, unresolved V genes explain less than half, and the rest is unexplained. The V and J calls and clone size come from that table; D and trimming were worked out from the DNA. The sample has roughly 250,000 clones on record, approximately 87% of them singletons. The top ten clones comprise 8.6% of the sample.

Sample: peripheral blood. This receptor was identified in a human donor in a cohort sampled during active COVID-19. Rearrangement joined TRBV15 to TRBJ1-4; the D gene is unclear. The base sequence is TGTGCCACCAGCCTGAAGCGGCAAGATGAAAAACTGTTTTTT. Its translation is CATSLKRQDEKLFF.